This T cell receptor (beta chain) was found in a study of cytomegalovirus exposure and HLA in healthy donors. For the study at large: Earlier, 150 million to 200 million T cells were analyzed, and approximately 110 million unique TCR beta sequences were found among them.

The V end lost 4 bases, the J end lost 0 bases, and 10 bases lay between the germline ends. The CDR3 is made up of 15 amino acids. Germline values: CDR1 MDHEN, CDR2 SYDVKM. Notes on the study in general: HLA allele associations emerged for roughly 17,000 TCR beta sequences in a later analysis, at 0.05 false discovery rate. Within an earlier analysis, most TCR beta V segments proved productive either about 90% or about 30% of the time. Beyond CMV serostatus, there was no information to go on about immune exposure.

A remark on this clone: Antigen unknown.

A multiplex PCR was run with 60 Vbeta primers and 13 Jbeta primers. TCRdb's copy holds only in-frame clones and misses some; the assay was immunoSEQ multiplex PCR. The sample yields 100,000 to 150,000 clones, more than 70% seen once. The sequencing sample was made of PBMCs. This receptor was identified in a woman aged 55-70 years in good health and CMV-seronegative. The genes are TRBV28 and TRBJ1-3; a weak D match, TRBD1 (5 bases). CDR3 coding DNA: TGTGCCAGCAGTTCCGCAGGGCACTCTGGAAACACCATATATTTT. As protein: CASSSAGHSGNTIYF.